Listed here is a single TCR beta chain. The data stem from a study of blood T cell repertoires in COVID-19. On the study more broadly: Material from acute and convalescent COVID-19 was sourced from the United States, Italy and Spain. From T cells, B-cell-depleted T cells, or PBMCs came the material, which was cDNA or gDNA.

Trimming stripped 5 bases from V and 5 bases from J, with 15 bases between. The CDR3 is 14 residues long. Germline CDR1 MNHEY, CDR2 SMNVEV (reference sequence). Per the original data handling: Nucleated cell number was recorded as an estimate derived from reference gene primer amplification. Profiled with immunoSEQ multiplex PCR; TCRdb holds only in-frame clones, not every one. The V and J calls and clone size come from that table; D and trimming were worked out from the DNA. The table records 15,000 to 20,000 clones, about nine tenths of them present only once. Sequenced material: peripheral blood. The TCR originated in a human donor with active COVID-19. The donor label of this sample is uncertain. V gene TRBV27 combines with J gene TRBJ1-1; D gene unclear. Here the CDR3 DNA reads TGTGCCAGCAGTCGATGGCAGGCGGGGACTGAAGCTTTCTTT. Its protein product is CASSRWQAGTEAFF.